What follows is one T cell receptor (beta chain) and its context. The data were produced by immunoSEQ multiplex PCR, yet TCRdb's version contains in-frame clones alone and is incomplete. This sample yields approximately 150,000 clones, of which approximately 90% are seen a single time; 4.1% belongs to the top ten. The sample belongs to a study of radiation and T cells in renal cell carcinoma. CDR3 length equals 16 residues. Trimming removed 2 bases at V and 3 bases at J, with 17 bases between. CDR1 is SGHRS and CDR2 is YFSETQ in the germline V gene. Described time point: baseline pretreatment blood. Regarding treatment: 15 Gy SBRT to primary tumor, nephrectomy 4 weeks later. Radiation-treated patients gave blood at baseline, week 2 and week 4.

The genes are TRBV5-1 and TRBJ1-1; D is perhaps TRBD1 (5 bases). This clonotype was sampled from a woman aged 70-85 years with renal cell carcinoma. Here the sequenced sample was blood, taken from a patient whose treatment included radiotherapy and nephrectomy. CDR3 loop: CASSFRDPQLDTEAFF. The DNA of the CDR3 is TGCGCCAGCAGCTTTCGGGACCCCCAATTAGACACTGAAGCTTTCTTT. Full variable domain (remainder filled in from reference TRBV5-1 and TRBJ1-1): KAGVTQTPRYLIKTRGQQVTLSCSPISGHRSVSWYQQTPGQGLQFLFEYFSETQRNKGNFPGRFSGRQFSNSRSEMNVSTLELGDSALYLCASSFRDPQLDTEAFFGQGTRLTVV.